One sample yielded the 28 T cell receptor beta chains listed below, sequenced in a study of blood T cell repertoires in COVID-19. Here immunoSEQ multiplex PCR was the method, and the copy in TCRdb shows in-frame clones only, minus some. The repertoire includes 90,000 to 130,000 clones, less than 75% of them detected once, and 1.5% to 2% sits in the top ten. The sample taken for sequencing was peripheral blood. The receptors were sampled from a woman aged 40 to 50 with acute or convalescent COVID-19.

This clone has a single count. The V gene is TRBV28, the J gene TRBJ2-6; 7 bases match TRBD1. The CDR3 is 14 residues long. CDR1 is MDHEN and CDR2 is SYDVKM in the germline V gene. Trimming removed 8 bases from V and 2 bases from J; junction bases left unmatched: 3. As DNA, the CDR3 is TGTGCCAGCCGAACAGGGGCTGGGGCCAACGTCCTGACTTTC. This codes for CASRTGAGANVLTF.

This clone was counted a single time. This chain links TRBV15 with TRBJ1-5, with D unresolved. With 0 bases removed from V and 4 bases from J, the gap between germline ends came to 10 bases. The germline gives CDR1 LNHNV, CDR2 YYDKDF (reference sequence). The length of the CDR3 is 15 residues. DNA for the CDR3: TGTGCCACCAGCAGAGATTCGGCAGGAAATCAGCCCCAGCATTTT. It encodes CATSRDSAGNQPQHF.

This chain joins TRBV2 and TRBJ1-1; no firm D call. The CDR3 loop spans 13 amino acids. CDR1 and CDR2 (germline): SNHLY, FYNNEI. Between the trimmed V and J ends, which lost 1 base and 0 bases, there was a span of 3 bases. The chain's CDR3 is CASSEGMNTEAFF. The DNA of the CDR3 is TGTGCCAGCAGTGAAGGTATGAACACTGAAGCTTTCTTT.

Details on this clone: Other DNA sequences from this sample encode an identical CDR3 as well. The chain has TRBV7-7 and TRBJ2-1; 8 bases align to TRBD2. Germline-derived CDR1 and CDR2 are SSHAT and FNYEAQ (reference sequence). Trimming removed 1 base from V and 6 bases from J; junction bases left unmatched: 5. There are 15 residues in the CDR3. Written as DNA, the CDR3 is TGTGCCAGCAGCTTAGACGGGGGGGCTTTCAATGAGCAGTTCTTC. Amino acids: CASSLDGGAFNEQFF.

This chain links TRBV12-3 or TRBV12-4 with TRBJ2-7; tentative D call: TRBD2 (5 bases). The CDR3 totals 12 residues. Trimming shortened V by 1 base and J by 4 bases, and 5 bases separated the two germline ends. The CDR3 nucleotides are TGTGCCAGCAGTTTAGAGCGGTACGAGCAGTACTTC. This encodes CASSLERYEQYF.

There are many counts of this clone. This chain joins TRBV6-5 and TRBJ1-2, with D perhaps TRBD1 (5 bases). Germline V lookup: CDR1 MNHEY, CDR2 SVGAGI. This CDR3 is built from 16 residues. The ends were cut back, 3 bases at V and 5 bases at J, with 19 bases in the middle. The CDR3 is CASSYIPPHGGYGYTF. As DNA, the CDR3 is TGTGCCAGCAGTTATATACCGCCGCACGGGGGGTATGGCTACACCTTC.

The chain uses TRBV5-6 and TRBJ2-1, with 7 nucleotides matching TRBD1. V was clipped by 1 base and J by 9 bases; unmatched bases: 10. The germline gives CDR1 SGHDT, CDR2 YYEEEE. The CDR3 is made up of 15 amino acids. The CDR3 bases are TGTGCCAGCAGCTTGTGGGGCGACAGGGCTTTTGAGCAGTTCTTC. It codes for CASSLWGDRAFEQFF. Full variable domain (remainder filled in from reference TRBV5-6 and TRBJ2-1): DAGVTQSPTHLIKTRGQQVTLRCSPKSGHDTVSWYQQALGQGPQFIFQYYEEEERQRGNFPDRFSGHQFPNYSSELNVNALLLGDSALYLCASSLWGDRAFEQFFGPGTRLTVL.

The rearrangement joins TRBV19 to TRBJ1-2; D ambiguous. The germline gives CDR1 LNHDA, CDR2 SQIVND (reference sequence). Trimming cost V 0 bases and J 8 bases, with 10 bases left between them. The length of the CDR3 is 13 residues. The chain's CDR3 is CASSIDQWSGYTF. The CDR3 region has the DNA TGTGCCAGTAGTATAGATCAGTGGAGCGGCTACACCTTC.

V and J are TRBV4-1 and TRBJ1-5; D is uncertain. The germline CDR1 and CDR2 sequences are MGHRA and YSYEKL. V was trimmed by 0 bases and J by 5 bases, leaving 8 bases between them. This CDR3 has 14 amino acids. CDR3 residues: CASSQDHNDQPQHF. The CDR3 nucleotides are TGCGCCAGCAGCCAAGATCACAATGATCAGCCCCAGCATTTT.

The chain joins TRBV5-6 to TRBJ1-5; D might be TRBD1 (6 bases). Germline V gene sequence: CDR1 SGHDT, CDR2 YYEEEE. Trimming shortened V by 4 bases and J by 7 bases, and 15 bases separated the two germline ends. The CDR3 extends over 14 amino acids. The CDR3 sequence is CASSTQGPRQPQHF. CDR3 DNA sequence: TGTGCCAGCAGCACACAGGGACCCCGGCAGCCCCAGCATTTT.

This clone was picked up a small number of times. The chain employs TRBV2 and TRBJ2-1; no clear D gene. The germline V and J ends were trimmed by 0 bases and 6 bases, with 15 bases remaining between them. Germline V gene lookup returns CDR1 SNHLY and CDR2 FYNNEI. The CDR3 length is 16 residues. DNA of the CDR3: TGTGCCAGCAGTGAAGCGCTACCTGTGGGCGTCAATGAGCAGTTCTTC. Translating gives CASSEALPVGVNEQFF.

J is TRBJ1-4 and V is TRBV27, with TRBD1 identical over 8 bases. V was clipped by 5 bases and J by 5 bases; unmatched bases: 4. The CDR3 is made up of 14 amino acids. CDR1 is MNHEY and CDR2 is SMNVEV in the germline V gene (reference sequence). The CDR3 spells CASSRDRTNEKLFF. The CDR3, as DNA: TGTGCCAGCAGTCGGGACAGGACGAATGAAAAACTGTTTTTT.

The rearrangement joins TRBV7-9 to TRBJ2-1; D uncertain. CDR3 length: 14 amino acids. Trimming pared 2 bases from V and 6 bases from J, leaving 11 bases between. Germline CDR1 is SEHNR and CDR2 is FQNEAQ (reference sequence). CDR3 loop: CASSLPEASNEQFF. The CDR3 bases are TGTGCCAGCAGCTTACCAGAGGCGTCCAATGAGCAGTTCTTC.

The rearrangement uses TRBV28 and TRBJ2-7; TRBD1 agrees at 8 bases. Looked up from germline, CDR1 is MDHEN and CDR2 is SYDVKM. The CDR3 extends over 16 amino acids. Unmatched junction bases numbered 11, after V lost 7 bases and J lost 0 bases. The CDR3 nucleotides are TGTGCCAGCACCAGTACAGCCGGGACAGGCTCCTACGAGCAGTACTTC. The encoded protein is CASTSTAGTGSYEQYF. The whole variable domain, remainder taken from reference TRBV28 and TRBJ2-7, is DVKVTQSSRYLVKRTGEKVFLECVQDMDHENMFWYRQDPGLGLRLIYFSYDVKMKEKGDIPEGYSVSREKKERFSLILESASTNQTSMYLCASTSTAGTGSYEQYFGPGTRLTVT.

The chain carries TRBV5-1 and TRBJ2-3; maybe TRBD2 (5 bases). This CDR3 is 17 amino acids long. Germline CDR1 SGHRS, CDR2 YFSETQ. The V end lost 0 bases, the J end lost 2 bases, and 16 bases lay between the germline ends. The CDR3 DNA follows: TGCGCCAGCAGCTTGGGCTATGGTGCGGGCTACACAGATACGCAGTATTTT. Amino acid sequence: CASSLGYGAGYTDTQYF. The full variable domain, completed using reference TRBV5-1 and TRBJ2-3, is KAGVTQTPRYLIKTRGQQVTLSCSPISGHRSVSWYQQTPGQGLQFLFEYFSETQRNKGNFPGRFSGRQFSNSRSEMNVSTLELGDSALYLCASSLGYGAGYTDTQYFGPGTRLTVL.

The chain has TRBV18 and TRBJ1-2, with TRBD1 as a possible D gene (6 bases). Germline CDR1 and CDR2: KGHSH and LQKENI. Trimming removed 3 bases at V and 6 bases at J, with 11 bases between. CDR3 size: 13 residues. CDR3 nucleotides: TGTGCCAGCTCACCTCAGGGGATTAATGGCTACACCTTC. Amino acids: CASSPQGINGYTF.

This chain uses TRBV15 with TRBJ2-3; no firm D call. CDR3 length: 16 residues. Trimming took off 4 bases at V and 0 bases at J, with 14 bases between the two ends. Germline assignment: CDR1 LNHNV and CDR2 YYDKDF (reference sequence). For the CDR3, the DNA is TGTGCCACCAGCACCCCTTCCACCACAAGCACAGATACGCAGTATTTT. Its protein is CATSTPSTTSTDTQYF.

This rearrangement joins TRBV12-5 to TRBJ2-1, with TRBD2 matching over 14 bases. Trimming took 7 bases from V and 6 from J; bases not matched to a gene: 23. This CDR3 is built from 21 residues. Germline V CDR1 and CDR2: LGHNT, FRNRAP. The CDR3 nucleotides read TGTGCTAGTGCACCCCTCCCCGGACTAGCGGGGGGCCCCCTATCTGGCAATGAGCAGTTCTTC. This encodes CASAPLPGLAGGPLSGNEQFF.

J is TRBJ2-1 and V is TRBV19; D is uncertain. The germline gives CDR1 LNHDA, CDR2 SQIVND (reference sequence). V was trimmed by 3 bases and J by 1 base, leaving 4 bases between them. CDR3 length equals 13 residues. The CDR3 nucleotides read TGTGCCAGTAGTATTTCATCCTACAATGAGCAGTTCTTC. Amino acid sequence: CASSISSYNEQFF. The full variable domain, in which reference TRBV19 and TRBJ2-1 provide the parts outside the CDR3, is DGGITQSPKYLFRKEGQNVTLSCEQNLNHDAMYWYRQDPGQGLRLIYYSQIVNDFQKGDIAEGYSVSREKKESFPLTVTSAQKNPTAFYLCASSISSYNEQFFGPGTRLTVL.

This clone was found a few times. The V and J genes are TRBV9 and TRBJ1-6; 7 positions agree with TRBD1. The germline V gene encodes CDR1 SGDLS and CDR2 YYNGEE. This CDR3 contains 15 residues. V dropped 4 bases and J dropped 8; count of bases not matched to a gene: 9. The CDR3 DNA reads TGTGCCAGCAGCAGGAGGACAGGCTTTGATTCACCCCTCCACTTT. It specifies CASSRRTGFDSPLHF.

CDR3 bases: TGTGCCAGCAGCACAGGGGCGGGCTATGGCTACACCTTC. Protein product: CASSTGAGYGYTF. V and J are TRBV5-6 and TRBJ1-2, with 7 bases fitting TRBD1. Trimming cost V 4 bases and J 4 bases; bases outside gene matches: 4. The CDR3 spans 13 residues. The germline V gene encodes CDR1 SGHDT and CDR2 YYEEEE.

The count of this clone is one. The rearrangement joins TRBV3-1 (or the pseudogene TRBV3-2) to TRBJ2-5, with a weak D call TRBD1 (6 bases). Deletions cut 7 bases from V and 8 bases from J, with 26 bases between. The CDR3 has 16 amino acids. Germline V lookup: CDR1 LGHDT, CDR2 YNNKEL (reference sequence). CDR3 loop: CASTLSGVSFYGTQYF. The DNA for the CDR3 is TGTGCCAGCACCTTGTCAGGGGTATCGTTCTACGGAACCCAGTACTTC.

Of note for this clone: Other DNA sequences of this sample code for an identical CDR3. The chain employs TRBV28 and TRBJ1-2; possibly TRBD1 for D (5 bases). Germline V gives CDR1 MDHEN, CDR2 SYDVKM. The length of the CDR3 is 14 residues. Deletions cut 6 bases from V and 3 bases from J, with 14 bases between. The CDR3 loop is CASSSGRGDYGYTF. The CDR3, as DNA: TGTGCCAGCAGCTCCGGACGGGGGGACTATGGCTACACCTTC.

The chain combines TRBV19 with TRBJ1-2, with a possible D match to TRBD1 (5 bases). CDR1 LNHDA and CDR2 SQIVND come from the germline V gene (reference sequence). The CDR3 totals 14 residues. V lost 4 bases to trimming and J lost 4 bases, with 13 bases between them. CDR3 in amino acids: CASSTSYGAYGYTF. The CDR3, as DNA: TGTGCCAGTAGTACGTCCTATGGGGCCTATGGCTACACCTTC.

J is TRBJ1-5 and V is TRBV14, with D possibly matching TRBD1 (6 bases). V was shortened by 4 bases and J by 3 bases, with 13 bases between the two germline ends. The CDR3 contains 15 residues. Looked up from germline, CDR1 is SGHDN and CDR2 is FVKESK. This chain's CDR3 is CASSPTAGANQPQHF. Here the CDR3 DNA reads TGTGCCAGCAGCCCTACGGCAGGGGCCAATCAGCCCCAGCATTTT.

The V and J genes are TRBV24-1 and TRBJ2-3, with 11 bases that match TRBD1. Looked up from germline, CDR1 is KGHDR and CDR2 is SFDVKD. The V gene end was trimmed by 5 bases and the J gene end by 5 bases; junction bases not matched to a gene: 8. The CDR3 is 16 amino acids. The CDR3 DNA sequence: TGTGCCACCAGTGCTTCGGACAGGGGGCTGGGAGATACGCAGTATTTT. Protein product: CATSASDRGLGDTQYF.

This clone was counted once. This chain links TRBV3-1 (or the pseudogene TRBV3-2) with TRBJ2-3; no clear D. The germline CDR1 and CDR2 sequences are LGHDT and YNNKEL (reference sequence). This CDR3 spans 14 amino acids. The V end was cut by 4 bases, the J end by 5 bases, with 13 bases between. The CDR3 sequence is CASSPRLRGDTQYF. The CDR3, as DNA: TGTGCCAGCAGCCCGCGGCTCCGAGGAGATACGCAGTATTTT.

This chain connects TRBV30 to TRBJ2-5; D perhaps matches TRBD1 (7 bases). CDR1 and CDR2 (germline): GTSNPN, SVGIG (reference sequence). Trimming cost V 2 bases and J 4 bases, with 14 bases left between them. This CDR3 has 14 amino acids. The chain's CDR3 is CAWSSGQGGETQYF. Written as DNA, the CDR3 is TGTGCCTGGAGTTCTGGGCAGGGGGGAGAGACCCAGTACTTC. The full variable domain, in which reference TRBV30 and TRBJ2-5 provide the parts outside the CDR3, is SQTIHQWPATLVQPVGSPLSLECTVEGTSNPNLYWYRQAAGRGLQLLFYSVGIGQISSEVPQNLSASRPQDRQFILSSKKLLLSDSGFYLCAWSSGQGGETQYFGPGTRLLVL.